The T cell receptor beta chain described here comes from a study of T cell repertoires in cytomegalovirus infection. Overall study context: Indicated by public TCR beta signatures were CMV infection and matching HLA type. Study-wide results and caveats: Summed frequency of public TCR beta families distinguished CMV carriers with the relevant HLA. The ex vivo response was dominated by HLA-C-restricted CMV-specific TCR beta clonotypes.

Trimming removed 6 bases at V and 1 base at J, with 21 bases between. The CDR3 is made up of 17 amino acids. Of note for this clonotype: The antigen is unknown. A clone one base away is much larger, so this may be a read error.

TCRdb itself ran the reads through MiXCR, one entry per CDR3 protein. The sample contains approximately 100,000 distinct CDR3 sequences, around 31% of which appear only once. The source material was CD8+ T cells from cultured PBMCs, sampled from culture after CMV antigen stimulation. This sequence was found in a human donor in good health (CMV status not recorded). Some clones in this sample may be carry-over from other donors' samples. The chain joins TRBV12-3 or TRBV12-4 to TRBJ1-2; D is perhaps TRBD1 (6 bases). This CDR3 reads CASSHRGRGFINYGYTF. CDR3 bases: TGTGCCAGCAGCCACCGGGGCAGGGGATTTATTAACTATGGCTACACCTTC.